Listed below are T cell receptor beta chains from one sample, sequenced in a study of blood T cell repertoires in COVID-19. This table comes from immunoSEQ multiplex PCR, and its TCRdb copy is limited to in-frame clones, with some not included. This table holds about 190,000 clones, about 79% found once. Source material: peripheral blood. All receptors come from a woman aged 65 to 85 with acute or convalescent COVID-19. The CDR3 runs from the conserved cysteine through the conserved F or W. A D gene is named only where the DNA matches it firmly. The size entry is marked missing in some rows and otherwise reads once, few, many or a size class.

TRBV4-1,TRBD2,TRBJ2-7,.,CASSQGQGLAGEVEQYF,TGCGCCAGCAGCCAAGGGCAGGGACTAGCGGGAGAGGTCGAGCAGTACTTC
TRBV10-3,.,TRBJ1-1,.,CAISESLYRVNTEAFF,TGTGCCATCAGTGAGTCTTTATACAGGGTCAACACTGAAGCTTTCTTT
TRBV10-1,TRBD2,TRBJ2-1,.,CASSDSGTSGPYNEQFF,TGCGCCAGCAGTGATTCCGGGACTAGCGGGCCCTACAATGAGCAGTTCTTC
TRBV9,TRBD1,TRBJ1-2,.,CASSLKAGQSDYGYTF,TGTGCCAGCAGCCTCAAGGCGGGACAGAGCGACTATGGCTACACCTTC
TRBV6-5,.,TRBJ1-6,once,CASRGREWSPLHF,TGTGCCAGCAGAGGACGGGAGTGGTCACCCCTCCACTTT
TRBV6-5,.,TRBJ1-1,.,CASMGPFENTEAFF,TGTGCCAGCATGGGGCCTTTCGAGAACACTGAAGCTTTCTTT
TRBV6-1,.,TRBJ1-2,.,CASSEVRADYGYTF,TGTGCCAGCAGTGAAGTGAGGGCAGACTATGGCTACACCTTC
TRBV25-1,TRBD1,TRBJ2-5,once,CASSGQGMETQYF,TGTGCCAGCAGTGGACAGGGGATGGAGACCCAGTACTTC
TRBV6-2/TRBV6-3,.,TRBJ1-1,.,CASSPGGSYTEAFF,TGTGCCAGCAGCCCCGGCGGTTCCTACACTGAAGCTTTCTTT
TRBV5-4,.,TRBJ2-1,.,CASSQGVNEQFF,TGTGCCAGCAGCCAAGGGGTGAATGAGCAGTTCTTC
TRBV6-5,TRBD2,TRBJ2-2,.,CASSYTSGKGGELFF,TGTGCCAGCAGTTATACTAGCGGGAAGGGCGGGGAGCTGTTTTTT
TRBV19,.,TRBJ2-5,.,CASSILPGGETQYF,TGTGCCAGTAGTATTCTTCCGGGTGGAGAGACCCAGTACTTC
TRBV12-5,.,TRBJ2-7,once,CASGFSVLYEQYF,TGTGCTAGTGGTTTCTCTGTCCTCTACGAGCAGTACTTC
TRBV6-5,.,TRBJ2-3,.,CASGGITDTQYF,TGTGCCAGCGGGGGGATCACAGATACGCAGTATTTT
TRBV2,TRBD2,TRBJ2-1,.,CASTTGGSNNEQFF,TGTGCCAGCACGACGGGAGGATCTAACAATGAGCAGTTCTTC
TRBV6-1,.,TRBJ2-2,.,CASSEGRLIAANTGELFF,TGTGCCAGCAGTGAAGGGAGACTAATCGCCGCGAACACCGGGGAGCTGTTTTTT
TRBV2,TRBD1,TRBJ1-5,.,CASSQGGGGLLDQPQHF,TGTGCCAGCAGTCAAGGGGGCGGGGGGCTCCTAGATCAGCCCCAGCATTTT
TRBV13,.,TRBJ2-5,.,CASSLASQETQYF,TGTGCCAGCAGCTTAGCGTCCCAAGAGACCCAGTACTTC
TRBV25-1,TRBD1,TRBJ1-1,.,CASKGGLTEAFF,TGTGCCAGCAAAGGGGGCTTAACTGAAGCTTTCTTT
TRBV6-6,TRBD1,TRBJ1-1,.,CASSYLPGQGFSEAFF,TGTGCCAGCAGTTATCTTCCGGGACAGGGTTTCAGTGAAGCTTTCTTT
TRBV19,TRBD1,TRBJ1-5,.,CASSPPGQGRSNQPQHF,TGTGCCAGTAGTCCTCCGGGACAGGGCCGTAGCAATCAGCCCCAGCATTTT
TRBV2,.,TRBJ2-2,.,CASGRGNTGELFF,TGTGCCAGCGGCAGGGGGAACACCGGGGAGCTGTTTTTT
TRBV7-8,TRBD1,TRBJ2-2,few,CASSFPNRGRSGELFF,TGTGCCAGCAGCTTCCCCAACAGGGGCCGTAGCGGGGAGCTGTTTTTT
TRBV12-2,.,TRBJ1-1,few,CASRLNGQLNTEAFF,TGTGCAAGTCGCTTAAACGGACAGCTGAACACTGAAGCTTTCTTT
TRBV2,TRBD1,TRBJ1-2,.,CASSANRGHGYTF,TGTGCCAGCAGTGCAAACAGGGGGCATGGCTACACCTTC
TRBV2,.,TRBJ1-2,.,CASKGQPVFDYGYTF,TGTGCCAGCAAAGGACAGCCGGTATTTGACTATGGCTACACCTTC
TRBV30,TRBD2,TRBJ2-1,.,CAAKERGSYNEQFF,TGTGCCGCGAAAGAGCGGGGCTCCTACAATGAGCAGTTCTTC
TRBV24-1,TRBD2,TRBJ2-4,.,CATSDGGVDIQYF,TGTGCCACCAGTGATGGGGGGGTAGACATTCAGTACTTC
TRBV2,TRBD1,TRBJ2-5,.,CASSLDRGNQETQYF,TGTGCCAGCAGTCTGGACAGGGGAAACCAAGAGACCCAGTACTTC
TRBV28,.,TRBJ1-2,.,CASSSPLVQGIRGYTF,TGTGCCAGCAGCTCCCCCCTGGTGCAGGGAATACGAGGCTACACCTTC
TRBV29-1,.,TRBJ1-5,.,CSVEETGGRPQHF,TGCAGCGTTGAAGAAACGGGGGGTCGGCCCCAGCATTTT
TRBV5-1,.,TRBJ2-3,.,CASSTQGTGADTQYF,TGCGCCAGCAGCACACAGGGAACTGGGGCAGATACGCAGTATTTT
TRBV19,TRBD2,TRBJ2-1,.,CASSISSGSHNEQFF,TGTGCCAGTAGTATTTCTAGCGGGAGTCACAATGAGCAGTTCTTC
TRBV12-3/TRBV12-4,.,TRBJ1-5,.,CASSYNNQPQHF,TGTGCCAGCAGTTATAACAATCAGCCCCAGCATTTT